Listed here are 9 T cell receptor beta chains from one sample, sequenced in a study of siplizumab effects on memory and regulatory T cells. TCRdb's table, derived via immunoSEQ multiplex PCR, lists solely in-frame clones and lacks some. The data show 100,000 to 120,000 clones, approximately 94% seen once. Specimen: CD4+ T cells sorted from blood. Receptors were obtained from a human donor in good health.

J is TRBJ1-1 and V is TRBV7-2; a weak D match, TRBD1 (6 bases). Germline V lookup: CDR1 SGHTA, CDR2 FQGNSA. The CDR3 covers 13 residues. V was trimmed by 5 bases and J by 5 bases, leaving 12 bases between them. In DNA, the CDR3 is TGTGCCAGCAGCATACGACAGGCGACTGAAGCTTTCTTT. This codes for CASSIRQATEAFF.

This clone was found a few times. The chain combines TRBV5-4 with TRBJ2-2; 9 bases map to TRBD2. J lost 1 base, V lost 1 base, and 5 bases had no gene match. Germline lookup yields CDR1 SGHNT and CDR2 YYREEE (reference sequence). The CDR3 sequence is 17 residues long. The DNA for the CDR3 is TGTGCCAGCAGCTTGAAGGTACTAGCGGGGAACACCGGGGAGCTGTTTTTT. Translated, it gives CASSLKVLAGNTGELFF.

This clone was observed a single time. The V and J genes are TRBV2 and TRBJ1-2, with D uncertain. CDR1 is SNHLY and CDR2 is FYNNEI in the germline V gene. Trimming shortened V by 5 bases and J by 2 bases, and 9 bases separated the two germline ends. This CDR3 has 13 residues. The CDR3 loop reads CASSNKPNYGYTF. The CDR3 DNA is TGTGCCAGCAGTAACAAACCAAACTATGGCTACACCTTC.

CDR3 sequence: CASSYRVGTTEAFF. The CDR3 DNA is TGTGCCAGCAGTTACCGGGTAGGGACCACTGAAGCTTTCTTT. This rearrangement joins TRBV6-5 to TRBJ1-1; possibly TRBD1 for D (5 bases). The CDR3 has 14 amino acids. V was cut by 2 bases and J by 4 bases, with 11 bases left in between. Germline CDR1 MNHEY, CDR2 SVGAGI.

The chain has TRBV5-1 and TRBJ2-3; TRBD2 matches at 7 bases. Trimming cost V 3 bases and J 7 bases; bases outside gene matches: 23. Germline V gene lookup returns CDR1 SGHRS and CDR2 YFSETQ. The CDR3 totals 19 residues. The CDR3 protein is CASSYSTAGVLRIVNTQYF. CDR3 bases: TGCGCCAGCAGCTACTCTACGGCGGGGGTCCTCCGGATTGTTAATACGCAGTATTTT.

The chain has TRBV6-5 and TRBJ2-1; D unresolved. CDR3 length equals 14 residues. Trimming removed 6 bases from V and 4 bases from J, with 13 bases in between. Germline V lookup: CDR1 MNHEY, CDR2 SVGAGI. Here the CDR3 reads CASRDRLKYNEQFF. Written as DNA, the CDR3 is TGTGCCAGCAGGGACCGACTTAAGTACAATGAGCAGTTCTTC.

The chain's CDR3 is CASSQSGREETQYF. In DNA form, the CDR3 reads TGCGCCAGCAGCCAGAGCGGGAGAGAGGAGACCCAGTACTTC. The gene calls are TRBV4-1 and TRBJ2-5, with 8 bases matching TRBD2. V was clipped by 3 bases and J by 5 bases; unmatched bases: 5. The CDR3 sequence is 14 residues long. Germline assignment: CDR1 MGHRA and CDR2 YSYEKL.

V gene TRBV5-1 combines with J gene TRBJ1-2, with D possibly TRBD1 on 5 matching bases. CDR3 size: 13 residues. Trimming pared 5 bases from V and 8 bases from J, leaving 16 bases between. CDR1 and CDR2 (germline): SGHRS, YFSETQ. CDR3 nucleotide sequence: TGCGCCAGCAGACTTGACCAGGGACGAGGCTACACCTTC. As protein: CASRLDQGRGYTF.

The CDR3 DNA sequence: TGTGCCAGCAGCCAGCGGGGTGAGCTAGCGGGAAAATCTAAGCCAGATACGCAGTATTTT. Protein: CASSQRGELAGKSKPDTQYF. This chain links TRBV4-2 with TRBJ2-3; the match to TRBD2 covers 9 bases. Trimming at V came to 3 bases and at J to 4 bases, leaving 20 bases not matched to a gene. Germline V gives CDR1 LGHNA, CDR2 YNFKEQ. The CDR3 consists of 20 residues.